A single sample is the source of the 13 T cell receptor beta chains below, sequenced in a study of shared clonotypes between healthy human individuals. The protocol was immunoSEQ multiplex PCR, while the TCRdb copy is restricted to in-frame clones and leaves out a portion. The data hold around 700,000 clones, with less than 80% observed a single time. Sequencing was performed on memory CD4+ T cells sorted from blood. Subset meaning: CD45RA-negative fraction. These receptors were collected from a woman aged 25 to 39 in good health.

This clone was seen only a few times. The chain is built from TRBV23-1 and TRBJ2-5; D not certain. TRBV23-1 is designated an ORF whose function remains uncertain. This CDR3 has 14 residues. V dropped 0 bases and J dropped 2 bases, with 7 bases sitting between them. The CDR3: CASSQSGLQETQYF. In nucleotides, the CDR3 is TGCGCCAGCAGTCAATCAGGCCTACAAGAGACCCAGTACTTC.

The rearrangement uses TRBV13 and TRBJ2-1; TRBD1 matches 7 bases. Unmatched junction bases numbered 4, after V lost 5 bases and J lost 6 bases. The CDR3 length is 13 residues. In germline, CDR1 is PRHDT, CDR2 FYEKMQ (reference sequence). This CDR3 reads CASSPRTGNEQFF. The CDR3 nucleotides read TGTGCCAGCAGCCCCCGGACAGGCAATGAGCAGTTCTTC. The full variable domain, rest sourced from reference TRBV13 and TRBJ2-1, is AAGVIQSPRHLIKEKRETATLKCYPIPRHDTVYWYQQGPGQDPQFLISFYEKMQSDKGSIPDRFSAQQFSDYHSELNMSSLELGDSALYFCASSPRTGNEQFFGPGTRLTVL.

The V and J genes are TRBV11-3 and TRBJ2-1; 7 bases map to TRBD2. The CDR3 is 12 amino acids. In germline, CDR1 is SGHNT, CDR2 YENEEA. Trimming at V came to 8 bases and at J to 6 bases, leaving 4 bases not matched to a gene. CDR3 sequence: CASAGTTNEQFF. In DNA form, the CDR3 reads TGTGCCAGCGCTGGGACTACCAATGAGCAGTTCTTC.

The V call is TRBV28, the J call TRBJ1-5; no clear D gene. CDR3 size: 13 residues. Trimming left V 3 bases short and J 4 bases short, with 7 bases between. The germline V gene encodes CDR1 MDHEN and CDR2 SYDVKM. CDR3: CASSFGPNQPQHF. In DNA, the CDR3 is TGTGCCAGCAGTTTCGGGCCGAATCAGCCCCAGCATTTT.

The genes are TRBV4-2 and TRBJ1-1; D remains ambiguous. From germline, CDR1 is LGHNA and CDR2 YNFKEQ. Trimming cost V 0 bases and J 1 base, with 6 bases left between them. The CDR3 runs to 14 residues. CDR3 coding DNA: TGTGCCAGCAGCCAAGATCCGGGGAACACTGAAGCTTTCTTT. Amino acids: CASSQDPGNTEAFF.

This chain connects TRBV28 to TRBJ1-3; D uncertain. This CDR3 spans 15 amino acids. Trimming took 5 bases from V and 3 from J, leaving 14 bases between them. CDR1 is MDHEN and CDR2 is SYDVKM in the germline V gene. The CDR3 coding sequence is TGTGCCAGCAGTCCCGGGTGGGCCGTTGGAAACACCATATATTTT. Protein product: CASSPGWAVGNTIYF.

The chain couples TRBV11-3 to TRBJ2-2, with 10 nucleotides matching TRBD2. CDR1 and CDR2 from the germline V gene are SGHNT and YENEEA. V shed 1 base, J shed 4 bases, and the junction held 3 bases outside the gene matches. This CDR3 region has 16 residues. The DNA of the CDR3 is TGTGCCAGCAGCTTAGGAGCGGGAGGGAGCACCGGGGAGCTGTTTTTT. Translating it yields CASSLGAGGSTGELFF.

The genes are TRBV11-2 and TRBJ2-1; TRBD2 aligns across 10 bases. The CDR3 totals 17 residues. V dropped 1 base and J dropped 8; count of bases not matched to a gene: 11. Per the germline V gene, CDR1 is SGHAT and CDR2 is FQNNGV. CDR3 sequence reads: CASSLALLSGRTHEQFF. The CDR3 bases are TGTGCCAGCAGCTTAGCCCTACTTAGCGGGAGGACGCATGAGCAGTTCTTC. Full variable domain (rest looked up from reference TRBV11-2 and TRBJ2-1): EAGVAQSPRYKIIEKRQSVAFWCNPISGHATLYWYQQILGQGPKLLIQFQNNGVVDDSQLPKDRFSAERLKGVDSTLKIQPAKLEDSAVYLCASSLALLSGRTHEQFFGPGTRLTVL.

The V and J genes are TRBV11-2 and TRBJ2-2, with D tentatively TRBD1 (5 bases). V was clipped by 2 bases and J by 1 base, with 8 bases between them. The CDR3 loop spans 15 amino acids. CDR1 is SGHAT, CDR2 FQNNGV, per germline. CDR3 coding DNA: TGTGCCAGCAGCTTATCAGGGATGAACACCGGGGAGCTGTTTTTT. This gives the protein CASSLSGMNTGELFF.

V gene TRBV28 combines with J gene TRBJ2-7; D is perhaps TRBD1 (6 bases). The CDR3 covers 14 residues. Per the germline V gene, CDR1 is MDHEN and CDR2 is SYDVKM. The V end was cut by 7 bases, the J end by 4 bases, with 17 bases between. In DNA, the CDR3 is TGTGCCAGCACCCTAACTGGACAGCTATACGAGCAGTACTTC. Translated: CASTLTGQLYEQYF.

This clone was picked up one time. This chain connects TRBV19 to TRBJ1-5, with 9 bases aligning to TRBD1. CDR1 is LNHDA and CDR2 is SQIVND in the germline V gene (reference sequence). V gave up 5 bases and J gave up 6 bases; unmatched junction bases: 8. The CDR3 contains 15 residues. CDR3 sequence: CASSLGTGSSQPQHF. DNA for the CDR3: TGTGCCAGTAGTCTCGGGACAGGGTCTAGTCAGCCCCAGCATTTT.

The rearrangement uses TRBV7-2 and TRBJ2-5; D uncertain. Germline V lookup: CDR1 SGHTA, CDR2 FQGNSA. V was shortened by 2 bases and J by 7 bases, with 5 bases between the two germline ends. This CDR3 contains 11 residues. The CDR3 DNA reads TGTGCCAGCAGCTTATCCGTGACCCAGTACTTC. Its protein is CASSLSVTQYF.

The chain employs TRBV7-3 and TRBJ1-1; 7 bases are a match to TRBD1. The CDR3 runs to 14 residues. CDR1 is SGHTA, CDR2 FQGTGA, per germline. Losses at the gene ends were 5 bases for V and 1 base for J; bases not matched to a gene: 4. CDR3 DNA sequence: TGTGCCAGCAGCCCGGGACAGAAGAACACTGAAGCTTTCTTT. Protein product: CASSPGQKNTEAFF. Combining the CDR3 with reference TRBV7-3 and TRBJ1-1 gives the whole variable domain GAGVSQTPSNKVTEKGKYVELRCDPISGHTALYWYRQSLGQGPEFLIYFQGTGAADDSGLPNDRFFAVRPEGSVSTLKIQRTERGDSAVYLCASSPGQKNTEAFFGQGTRLTVV.